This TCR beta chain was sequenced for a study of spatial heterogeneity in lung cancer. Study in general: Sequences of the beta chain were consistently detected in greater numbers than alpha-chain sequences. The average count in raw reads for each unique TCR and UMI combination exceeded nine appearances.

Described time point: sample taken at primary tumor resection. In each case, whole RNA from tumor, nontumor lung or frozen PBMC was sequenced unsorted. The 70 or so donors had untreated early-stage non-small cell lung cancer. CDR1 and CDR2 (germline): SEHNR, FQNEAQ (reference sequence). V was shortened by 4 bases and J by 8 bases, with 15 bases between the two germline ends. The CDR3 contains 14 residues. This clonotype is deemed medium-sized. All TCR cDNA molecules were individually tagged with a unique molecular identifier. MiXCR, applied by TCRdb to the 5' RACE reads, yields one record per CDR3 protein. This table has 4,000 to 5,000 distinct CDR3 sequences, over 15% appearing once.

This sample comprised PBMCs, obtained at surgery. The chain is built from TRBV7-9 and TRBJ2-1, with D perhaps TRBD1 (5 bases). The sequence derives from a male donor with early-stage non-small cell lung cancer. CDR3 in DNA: TGTGCCAGCAGCTCAGGCCAGGGTTTCGATGAGCAGTTCTTC. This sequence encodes CASSSGQGFDEQFF.